What follows are 7 T cell receptor beta chains derived from one specimen sequenced in a study of CD8+ T cells in alopecia areata. As the sequencing template, cDNA was produced by extracting RNA and reverse transcribing it. Sequencing used immunoSEQ multiplex PCR; TCRdb keeps in-frame clones, though not all of them. The top ten clones hold 5.5% of a sample with 180,000 or so clones, 55% to 70% of them seen once. Described treatment: oral pan-JAK inhibitor, 5-10 mg twice daily. This specimen consisted of CD4+ T cells sorted from blood, obtained at week 24, from a patient treated with tofacitinib. All receptors derive from a human donor with alopecia areata.

The CDR3: CASSPASYEQYF. The CDR3 coding sequence is TGTGCCAGCAGCCCAGCCTCCTACGAGCAGTACTTC. The V gene is TRBV14, the J gene TRBJ2-7; D call uncertain. The germline gives CDR1 SGHDN, CDR2 FVKESK. This CDR3 comprises 12 residues. Trimming removed 4 bases from V and 0 bases from J, with 4 bases in between. Using reference TRBV14 and TRBJ2-7 for the parts outside the CDR3, the full variable domain is EAGVTQFPSHSVIEKGQTVTLRCDPISGHDNLYWYRRVMGKEIKFLLHFVKESKQDESGMPNNRFLAERTGGTYSTLKVQPAELEDSGVYFCASSPASYEQYFGPGTRLTVT.

The genes are TRBV27 and TRBJ2-2; D is possibly TRBD1 (5 bases). V was cut by 6 bases and J by 4 bases, with 12 bases left in between. Germline V gene sequence: CDR1 MNHEY, CDR2 SMNVEV (reference sequence). This CDR3 comprises 14 residues. The CDR3, as DNA: TGTGCCAGCAGCAAACAGGAGATCACCGGGGAGCTGTTTTTT. Residues: CASSKQEITGELFF.

The chain carries TRBV2 and TRBJ2-6, with D uncertain. The CDR3 runs 14 residues. Germline CDR1 SNHLY, CDR2 FYNNEI. V was cut by 7 bases and J by 4 bases, with 11 bases left in between. The CDR3 coding sequence is TGTGCCAGCAAGTCAACGGCGGGGGCCAACGTCCTGACTTTC. Its translation: CASKSTAGANVLTF. Filled out from reference TRBV2 and TRBJ2-6, the complete variable domain reads EPEVTQTPSHQVTQMGQEVILRCVPISNHLYFYWYRQILGQKVEFLVSFYNNEISEKSEIFDDQFSVERPDGSNFTLKIRSTKLEDSAMYFCASKSTAGANVLTFGAGSRLTVL.

The rearrangement uses TRBV4-3 and TRBJ2-5; possibly TRBD1 for D (6 bases). The CDR3 length is 15 residues. V was pared by 0 bases and J by 5 bases, with 13 bases between. The germline CDR1 and CDR2 sequences are LGHNA and YSLEER. The CDR3 bases are TGCGCCAGCAGCCAAGAAGCCCGAAGGGGGGAGACCCAGTACTTC. Protein: CASSQEARRGETQYF.

The V call is TRBV29-1, the J call TRBJ2-2, with TRBD2 as a possible D gene (5 bases). Germline values: CDR1 SQVTM, CDR2 ANQGSEA. This CDR3 contains 14 residues. Trimming took 4 bases from V and 1 from J, leaving 10 bases between them. The CDR3 loop reads CSVVSGMNTGELFF. The CDR3 DNA follows: TGCAGCGTTGTGTCGGGAATGAACACCGGGGAGCTGTTTTTT.

The chain recombines TRBV18 with TRBJ2-5; D unresolved. V was pared by 3 bases and J by 2 bases, with 7 bases between. The CDR3 length is 13 residues. Germline-derived CDR1 and CDR2 are KGHSH and LQKENI. CDR3 region: CASSPNSQETQYF. In DNA, the CDR3 is TGTGCCAGCTCACCTAACAGTCAAGAGACCCAGTACTTC.

The rearrangement links TRBV5-1 to TRBJ1-2; possibly TRBD1 for D (6 bases). Germline V gene sequence: CDR1 SGHRS, CDR2 YFSETQ. V was clipped by 0 bases and J by 8 bases, with 17 bases between them. CDR3 length: 15 residues. The CDR3 loop reads CASSLVEAGVEGYTF. CDR3 bases: TGCGCCAGCAGCTTGGTCGAAGCAGGGGTGGAAGGCTACACCTTC.